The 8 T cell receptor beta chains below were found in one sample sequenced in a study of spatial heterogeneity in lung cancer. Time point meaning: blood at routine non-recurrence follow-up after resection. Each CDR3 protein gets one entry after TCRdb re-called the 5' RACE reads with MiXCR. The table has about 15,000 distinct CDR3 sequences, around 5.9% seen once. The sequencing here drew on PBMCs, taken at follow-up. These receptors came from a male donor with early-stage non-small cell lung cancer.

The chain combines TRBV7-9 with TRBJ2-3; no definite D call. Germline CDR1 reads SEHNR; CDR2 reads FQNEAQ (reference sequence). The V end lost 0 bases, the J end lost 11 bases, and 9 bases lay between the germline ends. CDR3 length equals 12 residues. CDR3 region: CASSLALVEQYF. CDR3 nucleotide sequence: TGTGCCAGCAGCTTAGCGTTAGTAGAGCAGTATTTT.

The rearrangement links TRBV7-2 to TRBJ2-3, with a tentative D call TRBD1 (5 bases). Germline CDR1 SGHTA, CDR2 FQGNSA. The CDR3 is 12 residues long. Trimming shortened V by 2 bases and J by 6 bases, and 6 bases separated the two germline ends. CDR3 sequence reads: CASSLWGDTQYF. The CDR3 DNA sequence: TGTGCCAGCAGCTTATGGGGCGATACGCAGTATTTT. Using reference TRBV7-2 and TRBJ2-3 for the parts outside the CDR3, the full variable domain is GAGVSQSPSNKVTEKGKDVELRCDPISGHTALYWYRQSLGQGLEFLIYFQGNSAPDKSGLPSDRFSAERTGGSVSTLTIQRTQQEDSAVYLCASSLWGDTQYFGPGTRLTVL.

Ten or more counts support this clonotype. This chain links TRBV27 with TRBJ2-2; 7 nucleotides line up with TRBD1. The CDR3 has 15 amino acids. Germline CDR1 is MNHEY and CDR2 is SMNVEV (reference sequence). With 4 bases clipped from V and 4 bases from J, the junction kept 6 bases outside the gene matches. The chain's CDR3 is CASSSGQPGTGELFF. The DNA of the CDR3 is TGTGCCAGCAGTTCGGGACAGCCGGGCACCGGGGAGCTGTTTTTT.

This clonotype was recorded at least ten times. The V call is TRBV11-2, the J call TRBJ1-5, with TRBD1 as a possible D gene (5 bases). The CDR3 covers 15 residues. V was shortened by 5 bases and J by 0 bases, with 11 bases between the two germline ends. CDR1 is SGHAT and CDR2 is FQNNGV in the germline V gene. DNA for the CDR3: TGTGCCAGCAGCCAATGGGACCGTAGCAATCAGCCCCAGCATTTT. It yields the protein CASSQWDRSNQPQHF.

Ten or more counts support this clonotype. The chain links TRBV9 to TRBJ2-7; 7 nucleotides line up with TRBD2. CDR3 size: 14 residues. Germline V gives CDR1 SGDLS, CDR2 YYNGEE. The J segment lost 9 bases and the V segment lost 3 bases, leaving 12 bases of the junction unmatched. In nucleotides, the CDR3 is TGTGCCAGCAGCGCGACGACTAGCAATTCGGTGCAGTACTTC. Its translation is CASSATTSNSVQYF.

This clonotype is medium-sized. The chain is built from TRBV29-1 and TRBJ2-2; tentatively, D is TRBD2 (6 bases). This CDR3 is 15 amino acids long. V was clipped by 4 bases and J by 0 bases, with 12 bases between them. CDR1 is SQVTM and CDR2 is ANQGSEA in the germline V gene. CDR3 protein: CSVVLADANTGELFF. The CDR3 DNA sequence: TGCAGCGTTGTATTAGCGGATGCGAACACCGGGGAGCTGTTTTTT.

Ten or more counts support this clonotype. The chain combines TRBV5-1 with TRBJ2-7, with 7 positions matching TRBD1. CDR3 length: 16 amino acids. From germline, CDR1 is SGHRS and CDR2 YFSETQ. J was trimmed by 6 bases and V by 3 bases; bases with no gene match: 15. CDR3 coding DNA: TGCGCCAGCAGCTGGGGCCGACGGACAAACAGGGGCGAGCAGTACTTC. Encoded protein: CASSWGRRTNRGEQYF.

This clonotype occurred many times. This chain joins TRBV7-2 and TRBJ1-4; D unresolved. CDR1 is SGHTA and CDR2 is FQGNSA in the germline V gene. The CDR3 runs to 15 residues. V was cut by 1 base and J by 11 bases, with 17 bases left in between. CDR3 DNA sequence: TGTGCCAGCAGCTTAGATGGCATGTCTACCGGGAAACTGTTTTTT. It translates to CASSLDGMSTGKLFF. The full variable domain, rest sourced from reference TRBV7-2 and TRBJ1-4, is GAGVSQSPSNKVTEKGKDVELRCDPISGHTALYWYRQSLGQGLEFLIYFQGNSAPDKSGLPSDRFSAERTGGSVSTLTIQRTQQEDSAVYLCASSLDGMSTGKLFFGSGTQLSVL.